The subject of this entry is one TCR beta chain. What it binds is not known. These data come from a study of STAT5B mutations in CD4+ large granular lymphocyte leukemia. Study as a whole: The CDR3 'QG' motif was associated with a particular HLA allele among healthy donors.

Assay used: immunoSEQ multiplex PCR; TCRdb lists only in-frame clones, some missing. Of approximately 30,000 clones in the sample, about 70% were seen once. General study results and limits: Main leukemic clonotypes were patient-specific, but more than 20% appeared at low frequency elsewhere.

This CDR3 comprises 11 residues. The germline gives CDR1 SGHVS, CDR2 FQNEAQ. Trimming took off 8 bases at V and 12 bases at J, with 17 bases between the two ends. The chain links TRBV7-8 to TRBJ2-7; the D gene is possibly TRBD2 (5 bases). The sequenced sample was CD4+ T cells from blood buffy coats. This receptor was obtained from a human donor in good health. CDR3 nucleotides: TGTGCCAGCTTTCGCGACGAGCGGCGGTACTTC. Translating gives CASFRDERRYF.